One and the same sample provided the 20 T cell receptor beta chains below, sequenced in a study of T cells in Graves' hyperthyroidism and ophthalmopathy. Amplification yielded TCR beta CDR3 regions, with RNA transcripts as the source. First-round RT-PCR of the TCR CDR3 relied on the HTBI primer set. TCRdb redid the calling of the multiplex PCR reads with MiXCR, one entry per CDR3 protein. The table has hundreds of thousands of distinct CDR3 sequences, 12% to 15% seen once; the top ten hold 10% to 13%. The sequenced sample was blood. The receptors shown here come from a woman under 30 with Graves' hyperthyroidism.

This rearrangement joins TRBV20-1 to TRBJ2-5; TRBD2 aligns across 13 bases. The CDR3 has 15 residues. Trimming removed 6 bases from V and 5 bases from J; junction bases left unmatched: 9. CDR1 is DFQATT, CDR2 SNEGSKA, per germline (reference sequence). CDR3 residues: CSAGLAGFGGETQYF. CDR3 DNA: TGCAGTGCGGGACTAGCGGGATTTGGAGGCGAGACCCAGTACTTC.

This clonotype has more than one count but fewer than ten. The conserved phenylalanine or tryptophan is not found at the CDR3 terminus, so this likely reflects a read error. V usage is TRBV11-2 and J usage is TRBJ2-1; perhaps TRBD2 as D (6 bases). CDR3 length equals 18 residues. Germline V gives CDR1 SGHAT, CDR2 FQNNGV. Trimming shortened V by 5 bases and J by 2 bases, and 22 bases separated the two germline ends. CDR3 in amino acids: CASSGEAQLGPAYNEQFL. The CDR3 DNA reads TGTGCCAGCAGCGGGGAGGCCCAATTAGGGCCTGCCTACAATGAGCAGTTCCTC.

The rearrangement uses TRBV6-1 and TRBJ1-2, with D perhaps TRBD1 (5 bases). Germline-derived CDR1 and CDR2 are MNHNS and SASEGT. The CDR3 covers 15 residues. Trimming left V 2 bases short and J 2 bases short, with 12 bases between. The CDR3 DNA follows: TGTGCCAGCAGTGAAACCCCCAGGGTGAACTATGGCTACACCTTC. It is translated as CASSETPRVNYGYTF.

J is TRBJ2-3 and V is TRBV5-4; 10 bases agree with TRBD2. Germline lookup yields CDR1 SGHNT and CDR2 YYREEE (reference sequence). J lost 1 base, V lost 4 bases, and 15 bases had no gene match. The CDR3 is 19 residues long. CDR3 sequence (DNA): TGTGCCAGCAGCCTGGGACAGCTACTAGCGGGAAGGGGCACAGATACGCAGTATTTT. This sequence encodes CASSLGQLLAGRGTDTQYF. The full variable domain, with the rest looked up from reference TRBV5-4 and TRBJ2-3, is ETGVTQSPTHLIKTRGQQVTLRCSSQSGHNTVSWYQQALGQGPQFIFQYYREEENGRGNFPPRFSGLQFPNYSSELNVNALELDDSALYLCASSLGQLLAGRGTDTQYFGPGTRLTVL.

This clonotype has ten or more counts. The V and J genes are TRBV5-1 and TRBJ2-3, with TRBD2 matching 11 bases. The CDR3 is made up of 14 amino acids. V was clipped by 7 bases and J by 1 base; unmatched bases: 2. Germline assignment: CDR1 SGHRS and CDR2 YFSETQ. The CDR3 loop is CASLGLAGTDTQYF. The CDR3 nucleotides are TGCGCCAGCTTGGGACTAGCGGGCACAGATACGCAGTATTTT.

The sample holds many counts of this clonotype. The rearrangement uses TRBV7-6 and TRBJ2-5; 10 nucleotides line up with TRBD1. This CDR3 comprises 16 residues. Germline lookup yields CDR1 SGHVS and CDR2 FNYEAQ. With V trimmed by 3 bases and J by 2 bases, 6 bases remained unmatched. The CDR3 nucleotides are TGTGCCAGCAGCTTCACGTCGGGACAGGGGCAAGAGACCCAGTACTTC. This encodes CASSFTSGQGQETQYF.

This clonotype was observed a few times. V and J are TRBV20-1 and TRBJ2-7, with 9 positions matching TRBD1. Germline-derived CDR1 and CDR2 are DFQATT and SNEGSKA (reference sequence). There are 14 residues in the CDR3. Trimming cost V 5 bases and J 0 bases; bases outside gene matches: 5. The CDR3 bases are TGCAGTGCTGATGGGACAGGGACCTCCTACGAGCAGTACTTC. Translating gives CSADGTGTSYEQYF.

A few counts support this clonotype. This chain links TRBV7-9 with TRBJ2-3; possibly TRBD1 or TRBD2 for D (5 bases each). The CDR3 is 18 residues long. V shed 0 bases and J shed 0 bases, with 16 bases lying between them. CDR1 and CDR2 (germline): SEHNR, FQNEAQ (reference sequence). The CDR3 DNA reads TGTGCCAGCAGCTTAGCCGTGGTCCGGGACGGTAGCACAGATACGCAGTATTTT. This gives the protein CASSLAVVRDGSTDTQYF.

J is TRBJ2-5 and V is TRBV27; 10 bases line up with TRBD2. After removal of 2 bases from V and 5 bases from J, the junction contained 5 bases not matched to a gene. This CDR3 comprises 15 residues. CDR1 and CDR2 (germline): MNHEY, SMNVEV (reference sequence). The DNA for the CDR3 is TGTGCCAGCAGTTTACTAGCGGGAGATTTGGAGACCCAGTACTTC. Residues: CASSLLAGDLETQYF.

Here the CDR3 reads CASSVGTSEYNEQFF. The CDR3, as DNA: TGTGCCAGCAGCGTAGGGACTAGCGAATACAATGAGCAGTTCTTC. The chain uses TRBV9 and TRBJ2-1, with 9 bases fitting TRBD2. Germline-derived CDR1 and CDR2 are SGDLS and YYNGEE. This CDR3 has 15 residues. J lost 4 bases, V lost 0 bases, and 2 bases had no gene match.

J is TRBJ1-4 and V is TRBV18; D unresolved. CDR1 KGHSH and CDR2 LQKENI come from the germline V gene. Trimming removed 3 bases from V and 5 bases from J, with 13 bases in between. This CDR3 contains 15 residues. CDR3 nucleotide sequence: TGTGCCAGCTCACCTCAGACTGGAAGGAATGAAAAACTGTTTTTT. Encoded protein: CASSPQTGRNEKLFF.

The chain combines TRBV7-9 with TRBJ2-3; D ambiguous. The germline V gene has CDR1 SEHNR and CDR2 FQNEAQ (reference sequence). This CDR3 is built from 15 residues. Deletions cut 6 bases from V and 2 bases from J, with 15 bases between. This CDR3 is CASSSDPAHTDTQYF. For the CDR3, the DNA is TGTGCCAGCAGTTCCGACCCCGCACACACAGATACGCAGTATTTT.

This clonotype was detected many times. This chain links TRBV13 with TRBJ2-7; 10 bases map to TRBD2. Unmatched junction bases numbered 9, after V lost 5 bases and J lost 5 bases. The germline V gene has CDR1 PRHDT and CDR2 FYEKMQ (reference sequence). The length of the CDR3 is 15 residues. CDR3 sequence (DNA): TGTGCCAGCAGCCCTCCTAGCGGGAGTTTCAACGAGCAGTACTTC. It translates to CASSPPSGSFNEQYF.

This clonotype has ten or more counts. The V gene is TRBV27, the J gene TRBJ2-7, with TRBD1 matching 9 bases. CDR1 is MNHEY and CDR2 is SMNVEV in the germline V gene (reference sequence). CDR3 length: 13 amino acids. V lost 5 bases, J lost 5 bases, and 4 bases stayed unmatched. CDR3 loop: CASSPWDRDEQYF. CDR3 coding DNA: TGTGCCAGCAGTCCGTGGGACAGGGACGAGCAGTACTTC.

This clonotype appeared many times. The chain carries TRBV12-3 or TRBV12-4 and TRBJ2-5; TRBD1 might be the D (5 bases). The length of the CDR3 is 17 residues. Trimming removed 4 bases from V and 3 bases from J, with 21 bases in between. CDR3 in DNA: TGTGCCAGCAGTTCCTACCCATTTCTAGTAGGGGAAGAGACCCAGTACTTC. Its translation is CASSSYPFLVGEETQYF.

At least ten counts were recorded for this clonotype. The V call is TRBV9, the J call TRBJ2-1; D is possibly TRBD1 (6 bases). The CDR3 totals 13 residues. The V and J ends lost 8 bases and 4 bases respectively, with 13 bases between them. Germline lookup yields CDR1 SGDLS and CDR2 YYNGEE. The CDR3 region has the DNA TGTGCCAGTAGTGTGGACAGTTACAATGAGCAGTTCTTC. It encodes CASSVDSYNEQFF.

This clonotype was recorded at least ten times. This chain joins TRBV6-1 and TRBJ2-7, with D unclear. This CDR3 region has 13 residues. Trimming took off 6 bases at V and 0 bases at J, with 9 bases between the two ends. The V gene's germline CDR1 is MNHNS and CDR2 SASEGT. The CDR3 sequence: CASRALFSYEQYF. In DNA form, the CDR3 reads TGTGCCAGCAGGGCCCTTTTCTCCTACGAGCAGTACTTC.

The chain joins TRBV6-2 or TRBV6-3 to TRBJ2-2, with 11 bases identical to TRBD2. With V trimmed by 0 bases and J by 2 bases, 8 bases remained unmatched. Germline V lookup: CDR1 MNHEY, CDR2 SVGEGT. The CDR3 length is 19 residues. The CDR3 sequence is CASSYSLGLAGFNTGELFF. The CDR3 nucleotides are TGTGCCAGCAGTTACTCTCTTGGACTAGCGGGCTTCAACACCGGGGAGCTGTTTTTT.

The V call is TRBV7-6, the J call TRBJ2-2, with D perhaps matching TRBD2 (6 bases). Trimming removed 3 bases at V and 1 base at J, with 18 bases between. This CDR3 comprises 18 residues. The germline CDR1 and CDR2 sequences are SGHVS and FNYEAQ. CDR3 DNA: TGTGCCAGCAGCTTGGAGTATGGGGCTAGCGTGAACACCGGGGAGCTGTTTTTT. Protein: CASSLEYGASVNTGELFF.

At least ten counts were recorded for this clonotype. The chain carries TRBV7-3 and TRBJ2-1, with 10 bases lining up with TRBD2. This CDR3 contains 20 residues. Trimming at V came to 1 base and at J to 6 bases, leaving 18 bases not matched to a gene. CDR1 is SGHTA and CDR2 is FQGTGA in the germline V gene. The CDR3 region is CASSLRALSASGSRGNEQFF. Here the CDR3 DNA reads TGTGCCAGCAGCTTAAGGGCCCTTTCGGCTAGCGGGAGCCGAGGCAATGAGCAGTTCTTC.